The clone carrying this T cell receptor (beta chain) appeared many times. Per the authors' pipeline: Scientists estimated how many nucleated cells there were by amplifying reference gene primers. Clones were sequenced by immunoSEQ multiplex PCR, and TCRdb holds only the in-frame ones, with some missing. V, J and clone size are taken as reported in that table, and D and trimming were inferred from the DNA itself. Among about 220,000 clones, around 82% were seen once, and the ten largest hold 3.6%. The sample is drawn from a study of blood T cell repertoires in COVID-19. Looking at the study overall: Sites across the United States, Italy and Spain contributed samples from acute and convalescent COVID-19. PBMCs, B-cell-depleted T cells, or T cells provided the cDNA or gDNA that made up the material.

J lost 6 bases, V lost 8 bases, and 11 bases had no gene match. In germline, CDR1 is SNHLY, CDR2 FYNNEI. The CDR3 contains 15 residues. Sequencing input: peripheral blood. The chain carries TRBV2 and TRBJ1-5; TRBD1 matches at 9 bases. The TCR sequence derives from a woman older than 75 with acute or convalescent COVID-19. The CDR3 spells CASWKEDRGSQPQHF. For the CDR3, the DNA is TGTGCCAGCTGGAAGGAGGACAGGGGCTCTCAGCCCCAGCATTTT.